This T cell receptor (beta chain) appears in the sequencing data of a study of blood T cell repertoires in COVID-19. Assay used: immunoSEQ multiplex PCR; TCRdb lists only in-frame clones, some missing. The sample has 40,000 to 60,000 clones, 86% seen once. The CDR3 is 13 residues long. The V gene lost 2 bases and the J gene lost 6 bases, with 8 bases spanning the gap. Germline CDR1 reads PRHDT; CDR2 reads FYEKMQ (reference sequence). The sequence was obtained from a human donor in a cohort sampled during active COVID-19. The chain employs TRBV13 and TRBJ2-1; D may be TRBD2 (5 bases). Sequenced: peripheral blood. The CDR3 DNA is TGTGCCAGCAGCTTACTAGCAAGCAATGAGCAGTTCTTC. Its protein is CASSLLASNEQFF. Full variable domain (missing parts from reference TRBV13 and TRBJ2-1): AAGVIQSPRHLIKEKRETATLKCYPIPRHDTVYWYQQGPGQDPQFLISFYEKMQSDKGSIPDRFSAQQFSDYHSELNMSSLELGDSALYFCASSLLASNEQFFGPGTRLTVL.